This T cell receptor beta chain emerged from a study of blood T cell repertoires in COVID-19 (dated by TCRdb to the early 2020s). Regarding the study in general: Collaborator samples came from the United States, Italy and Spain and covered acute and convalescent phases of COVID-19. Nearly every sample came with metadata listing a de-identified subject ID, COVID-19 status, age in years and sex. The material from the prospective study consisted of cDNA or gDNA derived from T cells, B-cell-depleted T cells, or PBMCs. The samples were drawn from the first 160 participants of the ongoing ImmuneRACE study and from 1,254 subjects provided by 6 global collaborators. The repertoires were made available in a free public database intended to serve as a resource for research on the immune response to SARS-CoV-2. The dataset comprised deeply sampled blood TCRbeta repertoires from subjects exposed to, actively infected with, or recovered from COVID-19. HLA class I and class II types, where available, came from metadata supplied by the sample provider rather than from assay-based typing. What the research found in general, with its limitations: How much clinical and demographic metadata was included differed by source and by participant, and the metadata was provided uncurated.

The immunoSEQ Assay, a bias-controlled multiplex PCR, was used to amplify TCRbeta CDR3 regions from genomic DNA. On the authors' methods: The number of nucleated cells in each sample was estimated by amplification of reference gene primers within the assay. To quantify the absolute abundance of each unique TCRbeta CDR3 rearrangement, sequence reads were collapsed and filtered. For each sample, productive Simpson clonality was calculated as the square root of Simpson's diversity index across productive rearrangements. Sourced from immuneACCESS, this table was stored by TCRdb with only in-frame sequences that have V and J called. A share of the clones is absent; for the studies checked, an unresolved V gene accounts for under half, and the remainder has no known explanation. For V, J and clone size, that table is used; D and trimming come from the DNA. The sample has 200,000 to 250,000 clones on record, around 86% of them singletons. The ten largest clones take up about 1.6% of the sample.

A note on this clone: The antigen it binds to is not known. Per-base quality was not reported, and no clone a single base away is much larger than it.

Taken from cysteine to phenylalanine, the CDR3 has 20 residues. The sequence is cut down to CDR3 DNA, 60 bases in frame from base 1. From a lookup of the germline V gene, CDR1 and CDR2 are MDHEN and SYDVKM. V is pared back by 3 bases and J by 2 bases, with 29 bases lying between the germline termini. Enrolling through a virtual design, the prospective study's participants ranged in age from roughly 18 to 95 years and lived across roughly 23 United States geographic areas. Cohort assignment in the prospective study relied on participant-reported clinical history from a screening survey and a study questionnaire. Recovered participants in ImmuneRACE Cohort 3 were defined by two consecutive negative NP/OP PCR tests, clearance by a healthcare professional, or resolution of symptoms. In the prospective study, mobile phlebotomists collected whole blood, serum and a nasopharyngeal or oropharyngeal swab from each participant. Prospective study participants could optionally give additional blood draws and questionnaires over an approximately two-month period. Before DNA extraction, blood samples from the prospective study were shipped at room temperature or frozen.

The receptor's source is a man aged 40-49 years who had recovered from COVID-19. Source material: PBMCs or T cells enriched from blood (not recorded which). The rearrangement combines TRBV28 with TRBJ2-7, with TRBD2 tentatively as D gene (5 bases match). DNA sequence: TGTGCCAGCAGTTTTGCCTTTGGGTCCCTAGCCCAAGAGACAACCTACGAGCAGTACTTC. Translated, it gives CASSFAFGSLAQETTYEQYF.